The source of this T cell receptor (beta chain) is a study of CD8 T cells in ankylosing spondylitis. Study observations and caveats: Disease-linked clones were reportedly significantly enriched in matched ankylosing spondylitis synovial fluid.

This CDR3 has 14 amino acids. Germline CDR1 and CDR2: MNHEY and SMNVEV (reference sequence). Between the trimmed V and J ends, which lost 6 bases and 0 bases, there was a span of 9 bases. TCRdb analysed the 5' RACE reads with MiXCR anew, one entry per CDR3 protein. Of some 200,000 distinct CDR3 sequences in the sample, about 26% were seen once. In regard to this clonotype: The antigen is unknown.

Material: blood, either unsorted or a sorted T cell fraction (not recorded which). The clonotype originates from a male donor with ankylosing spondylitis or in good health (not recorded which). This chain joins TRBV27 and TRBJ1-5; no reliable D call. The CDR3 region is CASRTTASNQPQHF. In nucleotides, the CDR3 is TGTGCCAGCAGGACCACGGCTAGCAATCAGCCCCAGCATTTT.